Presented here are 3 T cell receptor delta chains from one specimen sequenced in a study of gamma-delta chains in newborns, infants, children (dated by TCRdb to the late 2010s). TCRdb shows the sequencer as Illumina MiSeq. Clone calls in TCRdb were regenerated from the public reads with CATT, after which identical DNA sequences shared one row. For this sample there are some 3,100 delta-chain clones; 3.9% appear just once. In total, the top ten clones hold approximately 15% of the sample. Sequenced sample: blood. These receptors were taken from a child who was a newborn, infant or young child, either healthy, febrile or measles-vaccinated (not recorded which).

This clone was counted only a few times. The TCRdb protein comes from a much larger clone and disagrees with this DNA's translation at residue 14, likely due to a read error; the protein given here is derived from the DNA. The chain has TRDV2 and TRDJ2; TRDD3 agrees at 11 bases. The CDR3 is 16 amino acids. Germline V gene lookup returns CDR1 GEAIGNYY and CDR2 EKD. CDR3 bases: TGTGCCTGTGACACTGGGGGATACGCTTTGACAGCACAACCCTTCTTT. The encoded protein is CACDTGGYALTAQPFF.

This clone was recorded a few times. TCRdb's entry gives the protein of a much larger clone, which mismatches this DNA's translation at residue 9, likely from a read error; the protein reported here is translated from the DNA. The genes are TRDV2 and TRDJ3; TRDD3 agrees at 10 bases. The CDR3 runs 17 residues. Germline trimming cut 3 bases from V and 2 bases from J; bases unmatched to any gene: 3. The germline V gene encodes CDR1 GEAIGNYY and CDR2 EKD. The CDR3 loop reads CACDVLGDAWDTRQMFF. The DNA for the CDR3 is TGTGCCTGTGACGTACTGGGGGATGCCTGGGACACCCGACAGATGTTTTTC.

This clone was recorded a few times. A much larger clonotype is one base distant, so this may be a read error. This chain connects TRDV2 to TRDJ2, with 9 bases identical to TRDD3. Germline CDR1 GEAIGNYY, CDR2 EKD. The ends lost 3 bases at V and 2 bases at J; junction bases unmatched: 21. The CDR3 runs 21 residues. As DNA, the CDR3 is TGTGCCTGTGACCCGTTGAAGGGGATACGCCGTCCCCCTGACTTGACAGCACAACTCTTCTTT. This translates into CACDPLKGIRRPPDLTAQLFF.